The 15 T cell receptor beta chains below all came from one sample that was sequenced in a study of control samples from healthy donors and cancer patients. Sequencing was performed with immunoSEQ multiplex PCR; in TCRdb, only in-frame clones are kept and a portion is missing. The sample shows 100,000 to 150,000 clones, approximately 89% of them seen only once. The sample consisted of PBMCs. These receptors were collected from a man aged 50 to 60 with head and neck cancer.

The chain uses TRBV2 and TRBJ1-4, with a tentative D call TRBD1 (5 bases). The CDR3 contains 14 residues. V was trimmed by 4 bases and J by 7 bases, leaving 13 bases between them. Germline assignment: CDR1 SNHLY and CDR2 FYNNEI. The CDR3 loop is CASSVQVQGEKLFF. CDR3 nucleotides: TGTGCCAGCAGTGTACAGGTCCAGGGTGAAAAACTGTTTTTT.

The chain has TRBV10-3 and TRBJ2-3; TRBD1 aligns across 9 bases. Trimming at V came to 4 bases and at J to 6 bases, leaving 8 bases not matched to a gene. The germline gives CDR1 ENHRY, CDR2 SYGVKD. This CDR3 comprises 15 residues. The CDR3 DNA follows: TGTGCCATCAGTGGACAGGGGGGGAGGTTGGATACGCAGTATTTT. Its protein product is CAISGQGGRLDTQYF.

The rearrangement joins TRBV5-5 to TRBJ1-1; no firm D call. The V gene lost 2 bases and the J gene lost 7 bases, with 15 bases spanning the gap. Germline V gene sequence: CDR1 SGHKS, CDR2 YYEKEE (reference sequence). The CDR3 contains 14 residues. The CDR3 protein is CASSLLDFRNEAFF. The CDR3 bases are TGTGCCAGCAGCTTATTAGATTTCCGGAATGAAGCTTTCTTT.

The CDR3: CASSPRVIEQFF. The CDR3 region has the DNA TGTGCCAGCAGTCCCAGGGTGATCGAGCAGTTCTTC. This sequence joins TRBV2 and TRBJ2-1; weak D call: TRBD1 (5 bases). The germline V and J ends were trimmed by 5 bases and 10 bases, with 12 bases remaining between them. Germline-derived CDR1 and CDR2 are SNHLY and FYNNEI. This CDR3 contains 12 residues.

This sequence joins TRBV7-2 and TRBJ1-1; no definite D call. In germline, CDR1 is SGHTA, CDR2 FQGNSA. Trimming removed 10 bases from V and 1 base from J, with 16 bases in between. CDR3 length equals 14 residues. The CDR3 DNA sequence: TGTGCCACCAGGCCGTCCCGAGAGAACACTGAAGCTTTCTTT. Protein product: CATRPSRENTEAFF.

The CDR3 spells CASSSVDGLVNYEQYF. Written as DNA, the CDR3 is TGTGCCAGCAGTTCGGTTGACGGACTAGTGAACTACGAGCAGTACTTC. The chain joins TRBV28 to TRBJ2-7; TRBD2 matches at 7 bases. Trimming took 4 bases from V and 3 from J; bases not matched to a gene: 12. The CDR3 loop spans 16 amino acids. In germline, CDR1 is MDHEN, CDR2 SYDVKM.

This clone was observed a single time. The chain combines TRBV6-1 with TRBJ2-7; 12 positions agree with TRBD2. The CDR3 extends over 16 amino acids. J was trimmed by 4 bases and V by 4 bases; bases with no gene match: 8. Looked up from germline, CDR1 is MNHNS and CDR2 is SASEGT. The CDR3 loop reads CASSGVGLAGRYEQYF. In nucleotides, the CDR3 is TGTGCCAGCAGTGGGGTAGGACTAGCGGGAAGGTACGAGCAGTACTTC.

In DNA form, the CDR3 reads TGTGCCAGCAGCGTAGGACCGGGAGAAGAGACCCAGTACTTC. Translating it yields CASSVGPGEETQYF. The V call is TRBV9, the J call TRBJ2-5; weak D call: TRBD2 (6 bases). The CDR3 consists of 14 residues. V was pared by 0 bases and J by 3 bases, with 9 bases between. CDR1 SGDLS and CDR2 YYNGEE come from the germline V gene.

This clone has a handful of counts. Other DNA sequences in this specimen translate into the identical CDR3. The V and J genes are TRBV5-1 and TRBJ2-2; D is perhaps TRBD2 (5 bases). V was cut by 0 bases and J by 1 base, with 10 bases left in between. The CDR3 contains 16 residues. CDR1 SGHRS and CDR2 YFSETQ come from the germline V gene. The DNA for the CDR3 is TGCGCCAGCAGCTTGGCCACCAGCGGGAACACCGGGGAGCTGTTTTTT. This codes for CASSLATSGNTGELFF.

This clone occurred once. The rearrangement links TRBV7-9 to TRBJ2-5, with TRBD2 matching 11 bases. The CDR3 length is 16 residues. With V trimmed by 1 base and J by 4 bases, 5 bases remained unmatched. Germline CDR1 SEHNR, CDR2 FQNEAQ (reference sequence). The CDR3 DNA is TGTGCCAGCAGCTTAGTACTAGCGGGAGTAAGAGAGACCCAGTACTTC. It yields the protein CASSLVLAGVRETQYF.

This chain joins TRBV7-2 and TRBJ2-1; 11 bases are a match to TRBD2. After removal of 8 bases from V and 4 bases from J, the junction contained 7 bases not matched to a gene. The CDR3 totals 15 residues. Germline V gene sequence: CDR1 SGHTA, CDR2 FQGNSA. The CDR3 sequence: CASSRGTSGYNEQFF. CDR3 in DNA: TGTGCCAGCTCCCGAGGGACTAGCGGATACAATGAGCAGTTCTTC.

The chain is built from TRBV6-1 and TRBJ1-5; D is ambiguous. The CDR3 is made up of 14 amino acids. Between the trimmed V and J ends, which lost 2 bases and 1 base, there was a span of 6 bases. The V gene's germline CDR1 is MNHNS and CDR2 SASEGT. CDR3 DNA sequence: TGTGCCAGCAGTGAATCCGGGAGCAATCAGCCCCAGCATTTT. Protein sequence: CASSESGSNQPQHF.

On this clone: The sample carries other DNA sequences with the same CDR3. The rearrangement links TRBV4-2 to TRBJ2-5; 12 positions agree with TRBD2. J was trimmed by 1 base and V by 3 bases; bases with no gene match: 0. Germline CDR1 reads LGHNA; CDR2 reads YNFKEQ. CDR3 length equals 15 residues. CDR3 sequence: CASSQTSGGQETQYF. CDR3 coding DNA: TGTGCCAGCAGCCAGACTAGCGGGGGCCAAGAGACCCAGTACTTC.

The CDR3 DNA sequence: TGTGCCAGTAGTCTCTGGACAGGGGACTTAAATCAGCCCCAGCATTTT. Protein product: CASSLWTGDLNQPQHF. The chain carries TRBV19 and TRBJ1-5; TRBD1 matches at 9 bases. The ends lost 5 bases at V and 4 bases at J; junction bases unmatched: 9. CDR1 is LNHDA and CDR2 is SQIVND in the germline V gene (reference sequence). CDR3 length: 16 amino acids.

This chain connects TRBV11-2 to TRBJ1-2; a weak D match, TRBD1 (6 bases). This CDR3 has 14 amino acids. Germline CDR1 reads SGHAT; CDR2 reads FQNNGV. V lost 3 bases and J 6 bases, leaving 14 bases between the germline ends. The CDR3 nucleotides are TGTGCCAGCAGCTTCCACACAGGGCCCAATGGCTACACCTTC. Translated, it gives CASSFHTGPNGYTF.